Listed here are 13 T cell receptor beta chains from one sample, sequenced in a study of T-cell reconstitution after alpha-beta-depleted transplantation in children. Study-wide results and caveats: One year post-transplant, T-cell counts and diversity were largely derived from T cells produced anew.

Molecular barcoding with unique molecular identifiers was used for the TCRbeta library. TCRdb re-analysed the PCR reads in MiXCR, keeping a single row per CDR3 protein. The data contain about 300,000 distinct CDR3 sequences, around 7.1% of them singletons. These receptors' targets are unknown. The material was peripheral blood, obtained 360 days after TCRalphabeta/CD19-depleted stem cell transplant. The receptors shown here come from a female patient between 2 and 15 years old who had a stem cell transplant for Fanconi anemia, so the T cells may come from the graft donor.

This clonotype was recorded many times. The chain links TRBV28 to TRBJ1-4, with D hard to call. Trimming removed 2 bases from V and 7 bases from J, with 11 bases in between. CDR1 MDHEN and CDR2 SYDVKM come from the germline V gene. This CDR3 has 14 amino acids. The CDR3 DNA reads TGTGCCAGCAGTTTAATCCAGTATCGTGAAAAACTGTTTTTT. Protein: CASSLIQYREKLFF.

CDR3 region: CASSQPGASPAYEQYF. The DNA of the CDR3 is TGTGCCAGCAGTCAACCCGGGGCTAGCCCTGCCTACGAGCAGTACTTC. The chain is built from TRBV28 and TRBJ2-7; possibly TRBD1 or TRBD2 for D (5 bases each). V was shortened by 5 bases and J by 2 bases, with 19 bases between the two germline ends. This CDR3 contains 16 residues. The V gene's germline CDR1 is MDHEN and CDR2 SYDVKM.

This clonotype was picked up a small number of times. The V call is TRBV25-1, the J call TRBJ1-5, with 7 nucleotides matching TRBD1. Germline lookup yields CDR1 MGHDK and CDR2 SYGVNS. Trimming took 8 bases from V and 1 from J; bases not matched to a gene: 11. This CDR3 is 16 amino acids long. Here the CDR3 DNA reads TGTGCCAGCGAGGGGGGGATACAGGGGAGCAATCAGCCCCAGCATTTT. Protein product: CASEGGIQGSNQPQHF.

This clonotype appeared many times. This chain connects TRBV7-9 to TRBJ2-2; a possible D gene is TRBD1 (6 bases). Germline-derived CDR1 and CDR2 are SEHNR and FQNEAQ (reference sequence). The germline V and J ends were trimmed by 8 bases and 3 bases, with 13 bases remaining between them. CDR3 length: 14 residues. CDR3 sequence reads: CASRTVTYTGELFF. In nucleotides, the CDR3 is TGTGCCAGCCGGACAGTTACTTACACCGGGGAGCTGTTTTTT.

Many counts were recorded for this clonotype. CDR3 coding DNA: TGTGCCAGCACCTCCGGCTCCTACGAGCAGTACGTC. Its protein product is CASTSGSYEQYV. This sequence joins TRBV28 and TRBJ2-7, with unresolved D. The length of the CDR3 is 12 residues. CDR1 is MDHEN, CDR2 SYDVKM, per germline. Trimming took off 7 bases at V and 0 bases at J, with 7 bases between the two ends.

This chain uses TRBV5-5 with TRBJ1-1; TRBD1 aligns across 8 bases. CDR1 and CDR2 (germline): SGHKS, YYEKEE (reference sequence). This CDR3 contains 14 residues. V lost 4 bases to trimming and J lost 5 bases; unmatched junction nucleotides: 7. As DNA, the CDR3 is TGTGCCAGCAGCCACACAGGGGGATTGACTGAAGCTTTCTTT. Residues: CASSHTGGLTEAFF.

On this clonotype itself: A read error may explain this, as a much larger clone is one base away. The chain has TRBV6-2 or TRBV6-3 and TRBJ2-2; D is unclear. The CDR3 spans 14 residues. Germline V gene data show CDR1 as MNHEY and CDR2 as SVGEGT. Trimming pared 8 bases from V and 6 bases from J, leaving 16 bases between. CDR3 DNA sequence: TGTGCCAGCGGCCTCTTCGACATCCCCGGGGAGCTGTTTTTT. It translates to CASGLFDIPGELFF.

Many counts were recorded for this clonotype. The CDR3 reads CASTAGGLNTEAFF. In DNA, the CDR3 is TGTGCCAGCACCGCAGGGGGCCTGAACACTGAAGCTTTCTTT. The chain combines TRBV28 with TRBJ1-1; 8 nucleotides align to TRBD1. V trimming: 7 bases; J trimming: 0 bases; junction bases outside the gene matches: 4. CDR3 length: 14 amino acids. Germline assignment: CDR1 MDHEN and CDR2 SYDVKM.

This clonotype was observed at least ten times. The germline gene is not matched at one end of the junction; a read error may be the cause. The V gene is TRBV20-1, the J gene TRBJ1-2, with no clear D. Germline V gene data show CDR1 as DFQATT and CDR2 as SNEGSKA (reference sequence). There are 14 residues in the CDR3. The CDR3 DNA reads TGCAGTGCTCGAGATTACCCCTCTAACTATGGCTACACCTTC. This sequence encodes CSARDYPSNYGYTF.

This sequence joins TRBV15 and TRBJ2-5; D possibly corresponds to TRBD2 (5 bases). Germline V gives CDR1 LNHNV, CDR2 YYDKDF (reference sequence). The CDR3 covers 16 residues. Trimming took off 3 bases at V and 2 bases at J, with 16 bases between the two ends. As DNA, the CDR3 is TGTGCCACCAGCAGGCCAGAGGGTGTTTCTCAAGAGACCCAGTACTTC. Translation gives CATSRPEGVSQETQYF.

This clonotype appeared many times. The chain uses TRBV7-2 and TRBJ2-1; a weak D match, TRBD2 (5 bases). Germline V gene data show CDR1 as SGHTA and CDR2 as FQGNSA. V was cut by 0 bases and J by 10 bases, with 13 bases left in between. This CDR3 has 14 amino acids. The DNA of the CDR3 is TGTGCCAGCAGCTTAGCGCTGGCTAGCCGGGAGCAGTTCTTC. This gives the protein CASSLALASREQFF.

V and J are TRBV7-2 and TRBJ2-7, with 7 positions matching TRBD2. Trimming at V came to 0 bases and at J to 0 bases, leaving 11 bases not matched to a gene. Germline CDR1 reads SGHTA; CDR2 reads FQGNSA. The CDR3 is made up of 18 amino acids. The CDR3 nucleotides read TGTGCCAGCAGCTTAGCGGTACGATGGGCGGGGGACTCCTACGAGCAGTACTTC. Its translation is CASSLAVRWAGDSYEQYF.

The gene calls are TRBV10-3 and TRBJ1-6, with D possibly TRBD1 on 6 matching bases. Trimming took off 10 bases at V and 5 bases at J, with 18 bases between the two ends. Germline CDR1 and CDR2: ENHRY and SYGVKD. The CDR3 covers 15 residues. The CDR3 DNA follows: TGTGCCACCTGGGAGACGGGACACCATAATTCACCCCTCCACTTT. The encoded protein is CATWETGHHNSPLHF.